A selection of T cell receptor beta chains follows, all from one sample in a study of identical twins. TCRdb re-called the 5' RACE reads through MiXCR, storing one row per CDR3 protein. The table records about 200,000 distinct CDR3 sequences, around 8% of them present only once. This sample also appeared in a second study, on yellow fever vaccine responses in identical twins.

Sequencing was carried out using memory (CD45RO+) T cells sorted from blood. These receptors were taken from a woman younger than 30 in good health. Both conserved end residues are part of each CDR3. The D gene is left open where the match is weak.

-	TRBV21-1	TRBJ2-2	CASGNLPGQGAGELFF
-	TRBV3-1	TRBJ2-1	CASTDTSFGEQFF
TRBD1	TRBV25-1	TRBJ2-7	CASRAGQGPYEQYF
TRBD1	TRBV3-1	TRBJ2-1	CASSRERQGARSEQFF
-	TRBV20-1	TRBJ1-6	CSASPPGAGNSPLHF
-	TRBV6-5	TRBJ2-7	CASRPDNYEQYF
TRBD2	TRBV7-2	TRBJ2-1	CASTSSGGTYNEQFF
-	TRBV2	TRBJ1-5	CASSGEGGNQPQHF
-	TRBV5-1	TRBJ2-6	CASSLNQGYGANVLTF
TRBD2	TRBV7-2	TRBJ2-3	CASSISGGAIDTQYF
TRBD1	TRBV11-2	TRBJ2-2	CASSLDHRGLNTGELFF
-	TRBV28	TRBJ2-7	CASERPGLRYF
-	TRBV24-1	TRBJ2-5	CATRRTAQETQYF
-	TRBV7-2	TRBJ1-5	CASSLGQNQPQHF
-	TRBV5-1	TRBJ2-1	CASSLPSPEQFF
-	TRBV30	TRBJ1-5	CAWSQGNQPQHF
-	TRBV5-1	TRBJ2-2	CASSQGGPRGELFF
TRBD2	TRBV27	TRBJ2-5	CASSPGLAVKETQYF
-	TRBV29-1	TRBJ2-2	CSAGIGELFF
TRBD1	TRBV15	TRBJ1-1	CATSRDGQGGTEAFF
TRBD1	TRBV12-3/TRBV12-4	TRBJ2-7	CASSLSGTGTIYEQYF
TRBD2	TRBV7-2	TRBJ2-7	CASSLGSSGRVEQYF
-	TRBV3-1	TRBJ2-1	CASSQASVDNEQFF
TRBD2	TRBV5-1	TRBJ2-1	CASSLGLAVDEQFF